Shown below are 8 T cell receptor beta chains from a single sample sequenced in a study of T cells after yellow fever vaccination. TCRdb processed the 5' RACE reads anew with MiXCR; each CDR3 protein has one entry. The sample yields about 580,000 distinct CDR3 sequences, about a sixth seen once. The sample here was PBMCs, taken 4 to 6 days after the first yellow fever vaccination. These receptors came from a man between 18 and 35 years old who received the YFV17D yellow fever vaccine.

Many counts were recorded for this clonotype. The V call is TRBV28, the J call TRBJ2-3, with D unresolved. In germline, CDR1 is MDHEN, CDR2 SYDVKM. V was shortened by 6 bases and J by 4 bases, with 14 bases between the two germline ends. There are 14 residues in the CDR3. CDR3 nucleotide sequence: TGTGCCAGCAGCCCCGCGTCCCGGCCAGATACGCAGTATTTT. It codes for CASSPASRPDTQYF. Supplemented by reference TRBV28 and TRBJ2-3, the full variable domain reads DVKVTQSSRYLVKRTGEKVFLECVQDMDHENMFWYRQDPGLGLRLIYFSYDVKMKEKGDIPEGYSVSREKKERFSLILESASTNQTSMYLCASSPASRPDTQYFGPGTRLTVL.

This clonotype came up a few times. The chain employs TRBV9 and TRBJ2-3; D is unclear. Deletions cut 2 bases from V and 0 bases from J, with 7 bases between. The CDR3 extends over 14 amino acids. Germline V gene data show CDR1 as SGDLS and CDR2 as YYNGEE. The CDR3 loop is CASSVRLSTDTQYF. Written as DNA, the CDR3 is TGTGCCAGCAGCGTCCGACTGAGCACAGATACGCAGTATTTT.

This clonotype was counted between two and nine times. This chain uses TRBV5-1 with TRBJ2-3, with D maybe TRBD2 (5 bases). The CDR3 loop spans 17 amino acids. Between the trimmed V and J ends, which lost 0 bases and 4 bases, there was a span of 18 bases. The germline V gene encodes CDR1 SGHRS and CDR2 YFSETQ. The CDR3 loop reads CASSLASSAPEADTQYF. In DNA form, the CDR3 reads TGCGCCAGCAGCTTGGCCTCTTCCGCCCCGGAGGCAGATACGCAGTATTTT.

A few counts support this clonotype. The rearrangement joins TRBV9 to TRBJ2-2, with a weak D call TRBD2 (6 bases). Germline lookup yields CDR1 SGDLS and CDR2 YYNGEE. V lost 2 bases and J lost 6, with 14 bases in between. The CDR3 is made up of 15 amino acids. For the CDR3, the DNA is TGTGCCAGCAGCGTCGAAGGAGAGCGGGCCGGGGAGCTGTTTTTT. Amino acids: CASSVEGERAGELFF.

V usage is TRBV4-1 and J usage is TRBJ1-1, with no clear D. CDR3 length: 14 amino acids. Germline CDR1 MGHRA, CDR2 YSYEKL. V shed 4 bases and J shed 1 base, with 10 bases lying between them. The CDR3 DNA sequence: TGCGCCAGCAGCCCTCGTGATCCGAACACTGAAGCTTTCTTT. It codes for CASSPRDPNTEAFF.

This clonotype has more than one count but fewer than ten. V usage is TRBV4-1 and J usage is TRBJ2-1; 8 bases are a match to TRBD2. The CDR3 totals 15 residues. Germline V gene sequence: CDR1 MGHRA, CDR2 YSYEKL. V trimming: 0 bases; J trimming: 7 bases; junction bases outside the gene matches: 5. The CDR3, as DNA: TGCGCCAGCAGCCAAGAGGAGCGGGGGACAAATGAGCAGTTCTTC. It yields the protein CASSQEERGTNEQFF.

The CDR3 DNA reads TGTGCCAGCTCGAGGCAGGGACTCTACGAGCAGTACGTC. Translated: CASSRQGLYEQYV. V gene TRBV18 combines with J gene TRBJ2-7, with D possibly TRBD2 on 6 matching bases. The V end lost 6 bases, the J end lost 3 bases, and 12 bases lay between the germline ends. This CDR3 is 13 amino acids long. CDR1 KGHSH and CDR2 LQKENI come from the germline V gene.

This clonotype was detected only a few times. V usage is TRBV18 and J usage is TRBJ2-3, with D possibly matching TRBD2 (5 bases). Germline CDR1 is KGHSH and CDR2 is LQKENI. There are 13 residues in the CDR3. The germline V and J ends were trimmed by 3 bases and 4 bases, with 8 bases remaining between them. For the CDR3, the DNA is TGTGCCAGCTCACCGGAGGTTCCAGATACGCAGTATTTT. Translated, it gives CASSPEVPDTQYF.